This T cell receptor beta chain was recorded in a study of blood T cell repertoires in COVID-19. Measured with immunoSEQ multiplex PCR; TCRdb has only the in-frame clones, and not every one. The data show about 200,000 clones, roughly nine tenths seen once. Sequences were obtained from PBMCs or T cells enriched from blood (not recorded which). The TCR sequence derives from a woman in her thirties with acute COVID-19.

The CDR3 reads CASSLLTGNTEAFF. The CDR3 DNA reads as TGTGCCAGCTCACTCCTTACAGGGAACACTGAAGCTTTCTTT. The chain has TRBV18 and TRBJ1-1, with D perhaps TRBD1 (5 bases). The germline CDR1 and CDR2 sequences are KGHSH and LQKENI. This CDR3 comprises 14 residues. Between the trimmed V and J ends, which lost 4 bases and 1 base, there was a span of 10 bases.